A selection of T cell receptor beta chains follows, all from one sample in a study of T cells after yellow fever vaccination. Each CDR3 protein is one row after TCRdb ran MiXCR on the 5' RACE reads. Of hundreds of thousands of distinct CDR3 sequences in the sample, under 15% were seen once. The sequencing used CD4+ T cells sorted from PBMCs, collected 15 days after the yellow fever booster vaccination. The receptors derive from a man younger than 35 who received the YFV17D yellow fever vaccine. Both conserved end residues are part of each CDR3. Fields, in order: J gene, V gene, clone size, D gene, CDR3 DNA, CDR3 protein. A D gene is named only where the DNA matches it firmly. The size entry is marked missing in some rows and otherwise reads once, few, many or a size class.

J: TRBJ2-6; V: TRBV18; size: -; D: -; DNA: TGTGCCAGCGCGACAGGTGCCTCTGGGGCCAACGTCCTGACTTTC; CDR3: CASATGASGANVLTF
J: TRBJ2-3; V: TRBV7-3; size: -; D: -; DNA: TGTGCCAGCAGCTTAATGTCAGGGATAGAGGGGACAGATACGCAGTATTTT; CDR3: CASSLMSGIEGTDTQYF
J: TRBJ2-1; V: TRBV20-1; size: many; D: TRBD2; DNA: TGCAGTGCTAGATGGTCTCAGCGGGGAGCTTACAATGAGCAGTTCTTC; CDR3: CSARWSQRGAYNEQFF
J: TRBJ1-1; V: TRBV29-1; size: few; D: TRBD1; DNA: TGCAGCGTGGAAAAAGGACAGGGGGCCACTGAAGCTTTCTTT; CDR3: CSVEKGQGATEAFF
J: TRBJ1-2; V: TRBV6-2/TRBV6-3; size: -; D: TRBD1; DNA: TGTGCCAGCAGTTACTCGTCATCGGGACAGGGGTTTGGCTACACCTTC; CDR3: CASSYSSSGQGFGYTF
J: TRBJ1-6; V: TRBV7-9; size: -; D: -; DNA: TGTGCCAGCAGCTCCGGGACAAGTTCGCAAATTTCACCCCTCCACTTT; CDR3: CASSSGTSSQISPLHF
J: TRBJ2-5; V: TRBV28; size: few; D: -; DNA: TGTGCCAGCACCGAGACGAGGGGCCAAGAGACCCAGTACTTC; CDR3: CASTETRGQETQYF
J: TRBJ2-1; V: TRBV5-1; size: many; D: TRBD2; DNA: TGCGCCAGCAGTTTACCCCTAGCGGGCATATACAATGAGCAGTTCTTC; CDR3: CASSLPLAGIYNEQFF
J: TRBJ2-3; V: TRBV20-1; size: few; D: TRBD2; DNA: TGCAGTGCTGCGGGAGGGGGGGGCGTTGTAACAGATACGCAGTATTTT; CDR3: CSAAGGGGVVTDTQYF
J: TRBJ2-1; V: TRBV5-1; size: -; D: -; DNA: TGCGCCAGCAGCTTGGACGCCCAAGGTTCCTACAATGAGCAGTTCTTC; CDR3: CASSLDAQGSYNEQFF
J: TRBJ1-1; V: TRBV12-5; size: few; D: -; DNA: TGTGCTAGTGGTTTTGAAACCACTGAAGCTTTCTTT; CDR3: CASGFETTEAFF
J: TRBJ2-1; V: TRBV12-3/TRBV12-4; size: -; D: TRBD2; DNA: TGTGCCAGCACCCAATCCCCTACTAGCGTGCAGTTCTTC; CDR3: CASTQSPTSVQFF
J: TRBJ2-7; V: TRBV19; size: -; D: TRBD1; DNA: TGTGCCAGTAGTAGGGGACAGGGAACGCAGGAGCAGTACTTC; CDR3: CASSRGQGTQEQYF
J: TRBJ2-1; V: TRBV7-3; size: few; D: TRBD2; DNA: TGTGCCAGCAGCGTGGGACTAGCGGGGCCCATTAACAATGAGCAGTTCTTC; CDR3: CASSVGLAGPINNEQFF
J: TRBJ2-2; V: TRBV5-1; size: few; D: TRBD1; DNA: TGCGCCCAAAGGGCGGACAGGGAGCCCACCGGGGAGCTGTTTTTT; CDR3: CAQRADREPTGELFF
J: TRBJ2-1; V: TRBV20-1; size: few; D: -; DNA: TGCAGTGCCACAGGGTTGTGGTTCGATGAGCAGTTCTTC; CDR3: CSATGLWFDEQFF
J: TRBJ2-4; V: TRBV29-1; size: few; D: -; DNA: TGCAGCGTTGATGAGCAAAACATTCAGTACTTC; CDR3: CSVDEQNIQYF
J: TRBJ1-2; V: TRBV5-1; size: few; D: -; DNA: TGCGCCAGCGCTGGGGGGAAGGGAGGCTACACCTTC; CDR3: CASAGGKGGYTF
J: TRBJ1-2; V: TRBV6-2/TRBV6-3; size: many; D: -; DNA: TGTGCCAGCAGTTACAGGGCAGCCTATGGCTACACCTTC; CDR3: CASSYRAAYGYTF
J: TRBJ2-3; V: TRBV6-6; size: few; D: -; DNA: TGTGCCAGCAGAAGGTTTGCAGATACGCAGTATTTT; CDR3: CASRRFADTQYF
J: TRBJ2-1; V: TRBV7-3; size: -; D: -; DNA: TGTGCCAGCAGCTTCGGACCCCCCGGGGCCTACAATGAGCAGTTCTTC; CDR3: CASSFGPPGAYNEQFF
J: TRBJ2-3; V: TRBV20-1; size: -; D: -; DNA: TGCAGTGCTAGGACTCTTTATCATAAGCAGTATTTT; CDR3: CSARTLYHKQYF
J: TRBJ2-7; V: TRBV7-2; size: few; D: -; DNA: TGTGCCAGCAGCTTTGAGGGTTACGAGCAGTACTTC; CDR3: CASSFEGYEQYF
J: TRBJ2-3; V: TRBV20-1; size: few; D: TRBD2; DNA: TGCAGTGCTAGATCCGACGCTGGGACTAGAGGAACAGATACGCAGTATTTT; CDR3: CSARSDAGTRGTDTQYF
J: TRBJ1-1; V: TRBV6-2/TRBV6-3; size: few; D: -; DNA: TGTGCCAGCAGTTACTCGATATCAGATGTCTGGGGGAAGAAAGCTTTCTTT; CDR3: CASSYSISDVWGKKAFF
J: TRBJ2-3; V: TRBV20-1; size: -; D: TRBD1; DNA: TGCAGTGCTAGCGTGGGACAGGGGTCAGATACGCAGTATTTT; CDR3: CSASVGQGSDTQYF
J: TRBJ2-1; V: TRBV2; size: few; D: -; DNA: TGTGCCAGCAGTGAGTCGTACAATGAGCAGTTCTTC; CDR3: CASSESYNEQFF
J: TRBJ2-1; V: TRBV20-1; size: few; D: -; DNA: TGCAGTGCTACTCGACTAGGCGGCTACAATGAGCAGTTCTTC; CDR3: CSATRLGGYNEQFF
J: TRBJ2-2; V: TRBV5-1; size: -; D: -; DNA: TGCGCCAGCAGTACCCAGGGAGGAGGGTCCGGGGAGCTGTTTTTT; CDR3: CASSTQGGGSGELFF
J: TRBJ1-2; V: TRBV11-1; size: -; D: TRBD1; DNA: TGTGCCAGCAGCTTAACGCAGGGGGCATATGGCTACACCTTC; CDR3: CASSLTQGAYGYTF
J: TRBJ2-5; V: TRBV6-2/TRBV6-3; size: many; D: -; DNA: TGTGCCAGCAGTCAGCCCCCTACGGAGACCCAGTACTTC; CDR3: CASSQPPTETQYF
J: TRBJ2-4; V: TRBV15; size: few; D: TRBD2; DNA: TGTGCCACCAGCAGAGTACTAGCGGGGGAAAACATTCAGTACTTC; CDR3: CATSRVLAGENIQYF
J: TRBJ2-5; V: TRBV6-5; size: -; D: TRBD2; DNA: TGTGCCAGCAGAAGACTAGCGGGGGGGCGTGAGACCCAGTACTTC; CDR3: CASRRLAGGRETQYF
J: TRBJ1-2; V: TRBV10-2; size: few; D: -; DNA: TGCGCCAGCAGTGACCCCGGAGGGGGGCATGGCTACACCTTC; CDR3: CASSDPGGGHGYTF
J: TRBJ2-3; V: TRBV5-1; size: -; D: -; DNA: TGCGCCAGCAGCTTAGGCCCGGGGGTTAGCACAGATACGCAGTATTTT; CDR3: CASSLGPGVSTDTQYF
J: TRBJ2-5; V: TRBV15; size: many; D: TRBD2; DNA: TGTGCCACCAGCAGAGGTACTAGCGAAAACCAAGAGACCCAGTACTTC; CDR3: CATSRGTSENQETQYF
J: TRBJ1-4; V: TRBV5-1; size: few; D: -; DNA: TGCGCCAGCAGCCAGGAGCGGGCAACTAATGAAAAACTGTTTTTT; CDR3: CASSQERATNEKLFF
J: TRBJ2-5; V: TRBV5-1; size: many; D: -; DNA: TGCGCCAGCAGCTTGGTCGAGATGGGAGAGACCCAGTACTTC; CDR3: CASSLVEMGETQYF
J: TRBJ2-5; V: TRBV12-3/TRBV12-4; size: many; D: TRBD1; DNA: TGTGCCAGCAGTTACGCGACAGGGGCCAAACGCGAGACCCAGTACTTC; CDR3: CASSYATGAKRETQYF
J: TRBJ2-3; V: TRBV7-2; size: few; D: -; DNA: TGTGCCAGCAGCGCAGGACGAGCAGATACGCAGTATTTT; CDR3: CASSAGRADTQYF
J: TRBJ2-3; V: TRBV6-5; size: few; D: TRBD1; DNA: TGTGCCAGCAGCAACACGGGACAGGGAGAACCAGATACGCAGTATTTT; CDR3: CASSNTGQGEPDTQYF
J: TRBJ1-3; V: TRBV7-2; size: -; D: TRBD1; DNA: TGTGCCAGCAGCCCGTGGGACAGGGCTGGAAACACCATATATTTT; CDR3: CASSPWDRAGNTIYF
J: TRBJ1-6; V: TRBV7-2; size: many; D: TRBD1; DNA: TGTGCCAGCAGCCCTCCCGGGACAGGGAATAATTCACCCCTCCACTTT; CDR3: CASSPPGTGNNSPLHF
J: TRBJ2-2; V: TRBV4-1; size: many; D: -; DNA: TGCGCCAGCAGCCAAGAAGGGAGGACCGGGGAGCTGTTTTTT; CDR3: CASSQEGRTGELFF
J: TRBJ1-2; V: TRBV27; size: -; D: -; DNA: TGTGCCAGCAGTTTATCCTGGGGGACTGTCGGCTACACCTTC; CDR3: CASSLSWGTVGYTF
J: TRBJ2-3; V: TRBV9; size: -; D: TRBD2; DNA: TGTGCCAGCAGCGTAGGGTCGGGGGGGCCGAATACGCAGTATTTT; CDR3: CASSVGSGGPNTQYF
J: TRBJ1-5; V: TRBV7-2; size: few; D: -; DNA: TGTGCCAGCAGCCCCCGGGCAGTAGGGAACGGCCAGCCCCAGCATTTT; CDR3: CASSPRAVGNGQPQHF
J: TRBJ2-1; V: TRBV7-2; size: -; D: TRBD2; DNA: TGTGCCAGCAGCTCTAGCGGGACCCGATACAATGAGCAGTTCTTC; CDR3: CASSSSGTRYNEQFF
J: TRBJ1-1; V: TRBV11-2; size: -; D: -; DNA: TGTGCCAGCAGCCCGCGGGGGGAAACTGAAGCTTTCTTT; CDR3: CASSPRGETEAFF
J: TRBJ2-3; V: TRBV20-1; size: -; D: -; DNA: TGCAGTGCTAGTGCCAGGGGCACAGATACGCAGTATTTT; CDR3: CSASARGTDTQYF
J: TRBJ1-6; V: TRBV20-1; size: many; D: -; DNA: TGCAGTGCTAGTGAGGGGGGCTCCTATAATTCACCCCTCCACTTT; CDR3: CSASEGGSYNSPLHF